Below, 20 T cell receptor beta chains from the same sample are listed, as sequenced in a study of cytomegalovirus exposure and HLA in healthy donors. This table comes from immunoSEQ multiplex PCR, and its TCRdb copy is limited to in-frame clones, with some not included. The repertoire consists of about 280,000 clones, with approximately 87% occurring once and the leading ten covering 0.92%. Material: PBMCs. These receptors all stem from a woman between 18 and 29 years old in good health and CMV-seronegative.

The rearrangement links TRBV29-1 to TRBJ2-7; the D gene is possibly TRBD2 (5 bases). The CDR3 has 13 residues. The germline V and J ends were trimmed by 0 bases and 6 bases, with 12 bases remaining between them. Germline V gives CDR1 SQVTM, CDR2 ANQGSEA. CDR3 sequence: CSVEDRASPEQYF. For the CDR3, the DNA is TGCAGCGTTGAAGATAGGGCTAGCCCCGAGCAGTACTTC.

The V call is TRBV4-3, the J call TRBJ2-1; no clear D gene. Trimming left V 8 bases short and J 7 bases short, with 15 bases between. Germline CDR1 reads LGHNA; CDR2 reads YSLEER. The CDR3 loop spans 13 amino acids. The CDR3 nucleotides are TGCGCCAGCGCTATCTCGCCTCTGAATGAGCAGTTCTTC. Protein sequence: CASAISPLNEQFF.

The chain uses TRBV30 and TRBJ1-5; 8 bases are shared with TRBD1. The CDR3 is 17 residues long. CDR1 is GTSNPN and CDR2 is SVGIG in the germline V gene (reference sequence). With V trimmed by 1 base and J by 2 bases, 10 bases remained unmatched. The CDR3, as DNA: TGTGCCTGGAGTGGCGGAGCAGGGGGCAAGGGCAATCAGCCCCAGCATTTT. Amino acids: CAWSGGAGGKGNQPQHF.

The rearrangement uses TRBV11-2 and TRBJ2-7, with 7 bases lining up with TRBD1. Germline V lookup: CDR1 SGHAT, CDR2 FQNNGV. V lost 4 bases, J lost 1 base, and 4 bases stayed unmatched. This CDR3 contains 14 residues. This CDR3 is CASSYGTVSYEQYF. CDR3 bases: TGTGCCAGCAGCTACGGGACAGTATCCTACGAGCAGTACTTC.

This clone was seen a single time. This chain joins TRBV19 and TRBJ2-1; 9 positions agree with TRBD2. CDR3 length equals 15 residues. Germline CDR1 is LNHDA and CDR2 is SQIVND (reference sequence). The junction had 7 bases not matched to a gene; V was cut back by 2 bases and J by 8 bases. The DNA of the CDR3 is TGTGCCAGTAGTATATTCGGCGGGAGGGGCGATGAGCAGTTCTTC. This encodes CASSIFGGRGDEQFF.

The gene calls are TRBV2 and TRBJ2-5; a possible D gene is TRBD2 (5 bases). CDR3 length: 14 amino acids. CDR1 is SNHLY, CDR2 FYNNEI, per germline. Trimming took 7 bases from V and 2 from J, leaving 14 bases between them. The CDR3 spells CASILGGVQETQYF. The DNA of the CDR3 is TGTGCCAGCATACTAGGAGGTGTACAAGAGACCCAGTACTTC.

This sequence joins TRBV9 and TRBJ1-3; D call uncertain. From germline, CDR1 is SGDLS and CDR2 YYNGEE. CDR3 length: 14 amino acids. Trimming pared 3 bases from V and 0 bases from J, leaving 7 bases between. Here the CDR3 reads CASSGVSSGNTIYF. Here the CDR3 DNA reads TGTGCCAGCAGCGGCGTGAGCTCTGGAAACACCATATATTTT.

The CDR3: CASTRTSGSYEQYF. The CDR3 DNA is TGTGCCAGCACCAGGACTAGCGGCTCCTACGAGCAGTACTTC. The chain recombines TRBV28 with TRBJ2-7, with 10 bases identical to TRBD2. V was pared by 7 bases and J by 0 bases, with 3 bases of the junction left unmatched. From germline, CDR1 is MDHEN and CDR2 SYDVKM. CDR3 length equals 14 residues.

CDR3 nucleotides: TGTGCCAGCAGGCGGACAGGGTCCAAAAACATTCAGTACTTC. Translating it yields CASRRTGSKNIQYF. The chain couples TRBV6-5 to TRBJ2-4; 8 nucleotides match TRBD1. Germline V lookup: CDR1 MNHEY, CDR2 SVGAGI. After removal of 6 bases from V and 2 bases from J, the junction contained 3 bases not matched to a gene. The CDR3 loop spans 14 amino acids.

The chain joins TRBV5-1 to TRBJ2-2; D is ambiguous. V was clipped by 6 bases and J by 0 bases, with 3 bases between them. The CDR3 consists of 12 residues. CDR1 is SGHRS, CDR2 YFSETQ, per germline. The CDR3 bases are TGCGCCAGCACTGCGAACACCGGGGAGCTGTTTTTT. Its protein is CASTANTGELFF.

This clone came up a few times. CDR3 sequence: CASSYRDSPQYF. The CDR3 bases are TGTGCCAGCAGTTACCGGGACTCCCCACAGTACTTC. This chain uses TRBV28 with TRBJ2-7, with a tentative D call TRBD2 (6 bases). V lost 4 bases and J lost 10, with 14 bases in between. This CDR3 has 12 amino acids. From germline, CDR1 is MDHEN and CDR2 SYDVKM.

This clone was seen just once. V usage is TRBV6-5 and J usage is TRBJ2-4; 10 nucleotides agree with TRBD2. The CDR3 covers 15 residues. The V segment lost 6 bases and the J segment 10 bases; nucleotides outside the gene matches: 12. The germline CDR1 and CDR2 sequences are MNHEY and SVGAGI. The CDR3: CASRRGLAEREIQYF. CDR3 sequence (DNA): TGTGCCAGCAGACGCGGACTAGCGGAAAGAGAAATTCAGTACTTC.

This chain connects TRBV27 to TRBJ1-5; D is possibly TRBD1 (6 bases). Trimming took 7 bases from V and 0 from J, leaving 10 bases between them. This CDR3 is 14 amino acids long. Germline V gives CDR1 MNHEY, CDR2 SMNVEV (reference sequence). CDR3 coding DNA: TGTGCCAGCAAGGACAGAATTAGCAATCAGCCCCAGCATTTT. It specifies CASKDRISNQPQHF.

This chain joins TRBV18 and TRBJ1-5; D might be TRBD1 (6 bases). The CDR3 has 14 residues. V lost 1 base and J lost 7, with 11 bases in between. Germline lookup yields CDR1 KGHSH and CDR2 LQKENI. The CDR3 protein is CASSPRAGDQPQHF. CDR3 coding DNA: TGTGCCAGCTCACCACGGGCAGGGGACCAGCCCCAGCATTTT. Together with reference TRBV18 and TRBJ1-5, the CDR3 gives the full variable domain: NAGVMQNPRHLVRRRGQEARLRCSPMKGHSHVYWYRQLPEEGLKFMVYLQKENIIDESGMPKERFSAEFPKEGPSILRIQQVVRGDSAAYFCASSPRAGDQPQHFGDGTRLSIL.

The rearrangement links TRBV18 to TRBJ2-1, with a tentative D call TRBD2 (5 bases). Germline V gene sequence: CDR1 KGHSH, CDR2 LQKENI. V was cut by 0 bases and J by 5 bases, with 11 bases left in between. The CDR3 runs to 15 residues. CDR3 DNA: TGTGCCAGCTCACCACCGGGAGTACAAAACAATGAGCAGTTCTTC. This encodes CASSPPGVQNNEQFF.

V and J are TRBV28 and TRBJ1-3; 9 bases are a match to TRBD1. Germline CDR1 reads MDHEN; CDR2 reads SYDVKM. J was trimmed by 1 base and V by 3 bases; bases with no gene match: 1. This CDR3 is 15 amino acids long. The CDR3 loop is CASSLGQGSGNTIYF. The CDR3 nucleotides read TGTGCCAGCAGTTTGGGACAGGGTTCTGGAAACACCATATATTTT.

Worth noting for this clone: The sample has other DNA sequences that encode this CDR3 too. The chain employs TRBV9 and TRBJ1-1; maybe TRBD1 (5 bases). Germline lookup yields CDR1 SGDLS and CDR2 YYNGEE. Trimming took off 3 bases at V and 6 bases at J, with 12 bases between the two ends. This CDR3 has 13 amino acids. CDR3 bases: TGTGCCAGCAGCGCAGGGACTGGGGCTGAAGCTTTCTTT. This encodes CASSAGTGAEAFF. The full variable domain, in which reference TRBV9 and TRBJ1-1 provide the parts outside the CDR3, is DSGVTQTPKHLITATGQRVTLRCSPRSGDLSVYWYQQSLDQGLQFLIQYYNGEERAKGNILERFSAQQFPDLHSELNLSSLELGDSALYFCASSAGTGAEAFFGQGTRLTVV.

As DNA, the CDR3 is TGTGCCAGCAGTTTACTGGGCGGGACTAGTACCTACGAGCAGTACTTC. This translates into CASSLLGGTSTYEQYF. The J gene is TRBJ2-7, the V gene TRBV28, with 8 bases fitting TRBD2. The ends lost 2 bases at V and 2 bases at J; junction bases unmatched: 8. Germline CDR1 reads MDHEN; CDR2 reads SYDVKM. This CDR3 spans 16 amino acids. The whole variable domain, remainder taken from reference TRBV28 and TRBJ2-7, is DVKVTQSSRYLVKRTGEKVFLECVQDMDHENMFWYRQDPGLGLRLIYFSYDVKMKEKGDIPEGYSVSREKKERFSLILESASTNQTSMYLCASSLLGGTSTYEQYFGPGTRLTVT.

The chain uses TRBV19 and TRBJ2-4; D not resolved. In germline, CDR1 is LNHDA, CDR2 SQIVND (reference sequence). The CDR3 spans 13 residues. V was trimmed by 4 bases and J by 7 bases, leaving 11 bases between them. This CDR3 is CASSKTVGNIQYF. The DNA for the CDR3 is TGTGCCAGTAGTAAAACAGTGGGTAACATTCAGTACTTC. Full variable domain (remainder filled in from reference TRBV19 and TRBJ2-4): DGGITQSPKYLFRKEGQNVTLSCEQNLNHDAMYWYRQDPGQGLRLIYYSQIVNDFQKGDIAEGYSVSREKKESFPLTVTSAQKNPTAFYLCASSKTVGNIQYFGAGTRLSVL.

The chain employs TRBV28 and TRBJ1-1; unclear D gene. V lost 5 bases, J lost 0 bases, and 7 bases lay in between. Germline V gene lookup returns CDR1 MDHEN and CDR2 SYDVKM. The CDR3 totals 13 residues. The CDR3 loop reads CASSPYMNTEAFF. The CDR3 DNA follows: TGTGCCAGCAGTCCATACATGAACACTGAAGCTTTCTTT.